What follows are 23 T cell receptor beta chains derived from one specimen sequenced in a study of cytomegalovirus exposure and HLA in healthy donors. The PCR had 60 Vbeta and 13 Jbeta primers. Libraries were prepared by immunoSEQ multiplex PCR; TCRdb keeps only in-frame clonotypes and omits some of them. The data contain about 95,000 clones, around 86% of them singletons. Sequences were obtained from PBMCs. The receptors here all came from a woman between 65 and 79 years old in good health and CMV-seropositive.

The chain carries TRBV15 and TRBJ1-1; D might be TRBD1 (6 bases). Germline CDR1 reads LNHNV; CDR2 reads YYDKDF (reference sequence). Trimming stripped 0 bases from V and 1 base from J, with 12 bases between. This CDR3 has 16 residues. Written as DNA, the CDR3 is TGTGCCACCAGCAGAGACTCGACAGGATCGAACACTGAAGCTTTCTTT. Residues: CATSRDSTGSNTEAFF.

V is TRBV30 and J is TRBJ1-5, with D tentatively TRBD1 (5 bases). Germline CDR1 is GTSNPN and CDR2 is SVGIG (reference sequence). V lost 3 bases and J lost 6, with 12 bases in between. The CDR3 loop spans 13 amino acids. In DNA form, the CDR3 reads TGTGCCTGGAGAGGTAGGGGCGGTCAGCCCCAGCATTTT. It translates to CAWRGRGGQPQHF.

The chain couples TRBV4-3 to TRBJ1-2; the D is unclear. CDR1 is LGHNA, CDR2 YSLEER, per germline. CDR3 length: 13 residues. V was shortened by 5 bases and J by 6 bases, with 13 bases between the two germline ends. The CDR3 loop reads CASSTEYFNGYTF. For the CDR3, the DNA is TGCGCCAGCAGCACAGAGTACTTTAATGGCTACACCTTC.

CDR3 protein: CASRRSSTNEKLFF. DNA of the CDR3: TGTGCCAGCCGCAGGTCCTCAACTAATGAAAAACTGTTTTTT. J is TRBJ1-4 and V is TRBV27, with D hard to call. V dropped 8 bases and J dropped 0 bases, with 10 bases sitting between them. Germline CDR1 MNHEY, CDR2 SMNVEV (reference sequence). The CDR3 extends over 14 amino acids.

This clone was picked up one time. The V and J genes are TRBV19 and TRBJ2-1; 9 bases align to TRBD1. The V gene's germline CDR1 is LNHDA and CDR2 SQIVND (reference sequence). The J segment lost 6 bases and the V segment lost 4 bases, leaving 10 bases of the junction unmatched. The CDR3 covers 16 residues. This CDR3 is CASSTPGTGYANEQFF. CDR3 nucleotides: TGTGCCAGTAGTACCCCAGGGACAGGGTATGCCAATGAGCAGTTCTTC.

This sequence joins TRBV15 and TRBJ2-7; 9 nucleotides match TRBD2. The CDR3 is 17 residues long. J was trimmed by 3 bases and V by 2 bases; bases with no gene match: 11. CDR1 and CDR2 from the germline V gene are LNHNV and YYDKDF (reference sequence). The CDR3 here is CATSRNLRTSVDYEQYF. The DNA for the CDR3 is TGTGCCACCAGCAGAAACTTACGGACTAGCGTAGACTACGAGCAGTACTTC.

This clone was seen once. The J gene is TRBJ2-3, the V gene TRBV9, with a possible D match to TRBD1 (5 bases). Between the trimmed V and J ends, which lost 3 bases and 3 bases, there was a span of 14 bases. Germline V lookup: CDR1 SGDLS, CDR2 YYNGEE. The length of the CDR3 is 15 residues. The CDR3, as DNA: TGTGCCAGCAGCGGCGACAGTGGAATAACAGATACGCAGTATTTT. This codes for CASSGDSGITDTQYF.

The sample holds one count of this clone. J is TRBJ2-6 and V is TRBV18; D remains ambiguous. CDR3 length equals 15 residues. Germline-derived CDR1 and CDR2 are KGHSH and LQKENI. Trimming took off 0 bases at V and 4 bases at J, with 7 bases between the two ends. The CDR3 reads CASSPPRPGANVLTF. The CDR3 DNA follows: TGTGCCAGCTCACCACCGAGGCCAGGGGCCAACGTCCTGACTTTC.

The chain combines TRBV30 with TRBJ1-5; the match to TRBD1 covers 10 bases. Germline CDR1 GTSNPN, CDR2 SVGIG (reference sequence). The V gene end was trimmed by 2 bases and the J gene end by 6 bases; junction bases not matched to a gene: 10. CDR3 length equals 16 residues. This chain's CDR3 is CAWSPPGTGVGQPQHF. CDR3 bases: TGTGCCTGGAGTCCGCCCGGGACAGGGGTAGGTCAGCCCCAGCATTTT.

The V gene is TRBV2, the J gene TRBJ2-2; 8 nucleotides line up with TRBD1. The CDR3 has 15 amino acids. CDR1 SNHLY and CDR2 FYNNEI come from the germline V gene. V trimming: 6 bases; J trimming: 1 base; junction bases outside the gene matches: 4. The CDR3 reads CASSLGQENTGELFF. DNA of the CDR3: TGTGCCAGCAGCCTGGGACAGGAGAACACCGGGGAGCTGTTTTTT.

This clone has a handful of counts. This chain uses TRBV7-2 with TRBJ2-3; a weak D match, TRBD2 (5 bases). Trimming pared 2 bases from V and 1 base from J, leaving 7 bases between. The CDR3 loop spans 14 amino acids. CDR1 and CDR2 from the germline V gene are SGHTA and FQGNSA. This CDR3 is CASSLNGGTDTQYF. The CDR3 nucleotides are TGTGCCAGCAGCTTAAACGGGGGCACAGATACGCAGTATTTT.

The chain recombines TRBV5-1 with TRBJ2-1; a weak D match, TRBD2 (5 bases). Germline assignment: CDR1 SGHRS and CDR2 YFSETQ. The CDR3 extends over 13 amino acids. V lost 3 bases to trimming and J lost 7 bases, with 11 bases between them. The CDR3 DNA is TGCGCCAGCAGCTCCGGGATTGGAAATGAGCAGTTCTTC. Amino acid sequence: CASSSGIGNEQFF.

The chain carries TRBV6-1 and TRBJ2-3; TRBD1 is a possible D gene (5 bases). The DNA end is more similar to TRBJ1-5, so the J call may be wrong. This CDR3 contains 15 residues. Germline CDR1 reads MNHNS; CDR2 reads SASEGT. DNA of the CDR3: TGTGCCAGCAGTGAGGACGGGACTAGCACAGATACGCAGCATTTT. Its protein is CASSEDGTSTDTQHF.

This chain joins TRBV18 and TRBJ2-5, with TRBD1 matching over 8 bases. Losses at the gene ends were 3 bases for V and 5 bases for J; bases not matched to a gene: 8. CDR3 length equals 15 residues. CDR1 KGHSH and CDR2 LQKENI come from the germline V gene. The CDR3 sequence: CASSPGSGGRETQYF. CDR3 sequence (DNA): TGTGCCAGCTCACCGGGATCAGGGGGCCGGGAGACCCAGTACTTC.

This clone was picked up one time. The CDR3 DNA reads TGTGCCAGCAGTTCGGGACTAGCGAGGGGGCAGTACTTC. This encodes CASSSGLARGQYF. J is TRBJ2-7 and V is TRBV28; 10 bases align to TRBD2. V shed 4 bases, J shed 9 bases, and the junction held 6 bases outside the gene matches. This CDR3 contains 13 residues. Germline V gives CDR1 MDHEN, CDR2 SYDVKM.

This clone was seen a single time. The chain couples TRBV6-4 to TRBJ2-5; D gene uncertain. The J call may be in error: the DNA end matches TRBJ2-7 better. The CDR3 length is 15 residues. The germline CDR1 and CDR2 sequences are MRHNA and SNTAGT. The CDR3 is CASSAGTGPTYEQYF. For the CDR3, the DNA is TGTGCCAGCAGTGCCGGAACGGGTCCTACCTACGAGCAGTACTTC.

The chain combines TRBV5-1 with TRBJ2-1; no definite D call. This CDR3 has 15 residues. Per the germline V gene, CDR1 is SGHRS and CDR2 is YFSETQ. Trimming stripped 0 bases from V and 2 bases from J, with 9 bases between. CDR3 sequence (DNA): TGCGCCAGCAGCTTGGGGTCGATAGCCTACAATGAGCAGTTCTTC. It specifies CASSLGSIAYNEQFF. The whole variable domain, remainder taken from reference TRBV5-1 and TRBJ2-1, is KAGVTQTPRYLIKTRGQQVTLSCSPISGHRSVSWYQQTPGQGLQFLFEYFSETQRNKGNFPGRFSGRQFSNSRSEMNVSTLELGDSALYLCASSLGSIAYNEQFFGPGTRLTVL.

The chain couples TRBV18 to TRBJ1-4, with 8 bases fitting TRBD1. This CDR3 is built from 15 residues. Trimming removed 4 bases from V and 3 bases from J; junction bases left unmatched: 4. CDR1 and CDR2 (germline): KGHSH, LQKENI. For the CDR3, the DNA is TGTGCCAGCTCACTGGAACAGGGGGCTAATGAAAAACTGTTTTTT. Its protein product is CASSLEQGANEKLFF.

For this clone: Germline and junction disagree at one end, which may indicate a read error. This chain joins TRBV7-9 and TRBJ2-5; the match to TRBD2 covers 8 bases. The tail of the sequence fits TRBJ2-7 better, so the J call may be wrong. Germline V gene lookup returns CDR1 SEHNR and CDR2 FQNEAQ (reference sequence). CDR3 length: 15 residues. In nucleotides, the CDR3 is TGTGCCAACAGCCCTCGGGTAGCGGGGATCTACGAGCAGTACTTC. Protein: CANSPRVAGIYEQYF.

The DNA of the CDR3 is TGTGCCAGCAGTTTGGGGGCACCCAACTATGGCTACACCTTC. This codes for CASSLGAPNYGYTF. The chain combines TRBV28 with TRBJ1-2; D is possibly TRBD1 (6 bases). CDR1 is MDHEN, CDR2 SYDVKM, per germline. V lost 3 bases to trimming and J lost 2 bases, with 10 bases between them. This CDR3 contains 14 residues.

The rearrangement links TRBV10-3 to TRBJ2-7; 10 bases fit TRBD2. The CDR3 spans 15 residues. Germline lookup yields CDR1 ENHRY and CDR2 SYGVKD. With 2 bases clipped from V and 1 base from J, the junction kept 2 bases outside the gene matches. Here the CDR3 reads CAISEVTSGSYEQYF. As DNA, the CDR3 is TGTGCCATCAGTGAGGTGACTAGCGGGTCCTACGAGCAGTACTTC.

Details on this clone: In the same sample, other DNA sequences code for this CDR3. The chain joins TRBV4-1 to TRBJ1-2; 10 bases map to TRBD1. Germline CDR1 MGHRA, CDR2 YSYEKL. Losses at the gene ends were 4 bases for V and 8 bases for J; bases not matched to a gene: 4. This CDR3 is 13 amino acids long. CDR3 sequence: CASSRGQGDGYTF. The CDR3 DNA reads as TGCGCCAGCAGCCGAGGACAGGGGGACGGCTACACCTTC.

This clone was seen a few times. V and J are TRBV19 and TRBJ1-1; TRBD1 aligns across 10 bases. From germline, CDR1 is LNHDA and CDR2 SQIVND (reference sequence). Trimming cost V 6 bases and J 3 bases; bases outside gene matches: 7. The CDR3 has 15 residues. Written as DNA, the CDR3 is TGTGCCAGTAGGCGACAGGGGGCACGGGACACTGAAGCTTTCTTT. It yields the protein CASRRQGARDTEAFF.